These 15 T cell receptor beta chains came from one sample sequenced in a study of cytomegalovirus exposure and HLA in healthy donors (TCRdb year 2017). To prepare the library, the immunoSEQ multiplex PCR assay was applied. The multiplex PCR relied on a mix of 60 forward primers for TCR Vbeta segments and 13 reverse primers for TCR Jbeta segments. TCRdb stores this immuneACCESS table with in-frame sequences only. Part of the clones is absent; in the studies checked, under half of the shortfall reflects unresolved V genes, and no reason is known for the rest. The sample contains some 130,000 clones, approximately 80% of them found a single time. The ten largest make up 2.2% of the sample. Sequenced input: PBMCs. All receptors come from a man aged 25-40 years in good health and CMV-seronegative.

This clone was seen more than once but under ten times. The CDR3 spells CASSFMAGSEAFF. For the CDR3, the DNA is TGTGCCAGCAGCTTTATGGCTGGCTCTGAAGCTTTCTTT. The rearrangement uses TRBV7-9 and TRBJ1-1; D is unresolved. The CDR3 contains 13 residues. Germline V CDR1 and CDR2: SEHNR, FQNEAQ (reference sequence). V lost 3 bases, J lost 6 bases, and 11 bases lay in between.

The genes are TRBV19 and TRBJ2-7; 10 bases are shared with TRBD1. This CDR3 contains 14 residues. After removal of 8 bases from V and 3 bases from J, the junction contained 7 bases not matched to a gene. Germline V gives CDR1 LNHDA, CDR2 SQIVND (reference sequence). This CDR3 reads CASAGQGVFYEQYF. CDR3 sequence (DNA): TGTGCCAGTGCCGGACAGGGGGTATTCTACGAGCAGTACTTC.

This sequence joins TRBV28 and TRBJ1-3, with D tentatively TRBD1 (5 bases). Germline V gene data show CDR1 as MDHEN and CDR2 as SYDVKM. Trimming cost V 6 bases and J 0 bases, with 15 bases left between them. The CDR3 spans 16 residues. The CDR3 nucleotides read TGTGCCAGCAGCACCTTAACAGGCGTCTCTGGAAACACCATATATTTT. This translates into CASSTLTGVSGNTIYF.

J is TRBJ2-1 and V is TRBV13; a weak D match, TRBD2 (5 bases). The CDR3 length is 16 residues. V was shortened by 6 bases and J by 2 bases, with 17 bases between the two germline ends. Germline V gene data show CDR1 as PRHDT and CDR2 as FYEKMQ (reference sequence). The CDR3 DNA is TGTGCCAGCAGGAGAAGCGGCCTAAATACCTACAATGAGCAGTTCTTC. Amino acid sequence: CASRRSGLNTYNEQFF.

The chain uses TRBV7-2 and TRBJ2-2, with D possibly being TRBD1 (6 bases). This CDR3 has 15 amino acids. V was shortened by 5 bases and J by 1 base, with 11 bases between the two germline ends. CDR1 and CDR2 from the germline V gene are SGHTA and FQGNSA. CDR3 loop: CASSPGTKNTGELFF. DNA of the CDR3: TGTGCCAGCAGCCCAGGGACAAAGAACACCGGGGAGCTGTTTTTT.

The chain links TRBV5-6 to TRBJ2-7, with 7 bases identical to TRBD1. Germline trimming cut 0 bases from V and 2 bases from J; bases unmatched to any gene: 5. This CDR3 comprises 15 residues. Germline lookup yields CDR1 SGHDT and CDR2 YYEEEE. CDR3 in amino acids: CASSLVGTEPYEQYF. For the CDR3, the DNA is TGTGCCAGCAGCTTGGTAGGGACAGAGCCCTACGAGCAGTACTTC.

The V and J genes are TRBV7-9 and TRBJ1-1; no reliable D call. The germline V gene has CDR1 SEHNR and CDR2 FQNEAQ (reference sequence). The CDR3 is 12 residues long. Trimming took off 4 bases at V and 2 bases at J, with 5 bases between the two ends. CDR3 sequence (DNA): TGTGCCAGCAGCTCCTATAACACTGAAGCTTTCTTT. Its protein product is CASSSYNTEAFF.

This clone was recorded a few times. The J gene is TRBJ2-1, the V gene TRBV15; 9 bases fit TRBD2. There are 15 residues in the CDR3. Germline V CDR1 and CDR2: LNHNV, YYDKDF (reference sequence). Trimming removed 1 base from V and 10 bases from J; junction bases left unmatched: 8. CDR3 in DNA: TGTGCCACCAGCAGAGCCGGGACTAGCAGGTACGAGCAGTTCTTC. This sequence encodes CATSRAGTSRYEQFF.

This clone was observed a handful of times. Other DNA sequences within the sample encode an identical CDR3. V and J are TRBV5-1 and TRBJ2-7; 7 bases map to TRBD2. The V gene end was trimmed by 0 bases and the J gene end by 0 bases; junction bases not matched to a gene: 3. CDR1 and CDR2 from the germline V gene are SGHRS and YFSETQ. This CDR3 comprises 15 residues. The CDR3, as DNA: TGCGCCAGCAGCTTGGCTGGCGGGAGCTCCTACGAGCAGTACTTC. Protein product: CASSLAGGSSYEQYF.

This chain joins TRBV5-1 and TRBJ2-7; 7 bases match TRBD1. The CDR3 is made up of 14 amino acids. In germline, CDR1 is SGHRS, CDR2 YFSETQ. V lost 2 bases to trimming and J lost 4 bases; unmatched junction nucleotides: 6. In DNA form, the CDR3 reads TGCGCCAGCAGCTTTCGGGACAGCCGATACGAGCAGTACTTC. As protein: CASSFRDSRYEQYF.

The CDR3 sequence: CAWTGPAETQYF. The DNA for the CDR3 is TGTGCCTGGACTGGGCCCGCAGAGACCCAGTACTTC. The J gene is TRBJ2-5, the V gene TRBV30; D is ambiguous. V lost 4 bases and J lost 4, with 10 bases in between. CDR3 length equals 12 residues. Germline V lookup: CDR1 GTSNPN, CDR2 SVGIG (reference sequence).

V gene TRBV19 combines with J gene TRBJ2-3, with 9 positions matching TRBD2. The CDR3 has 16 residues. Trimming cost V 5 bases and J 0 bases; bases outside gene matches: 6. Germline-derived CDR1 and CDR2 are LNHDA and SQIVND (reference sequence). CDR3 in DNA: TGTGCCAGTAGTCCGACTAGCGGCACTAGCACAGATACGCAGTATTTT. Protein: CASSPTSGTSTDTQYF.

V gene TRBV6-5 combines with J gene TRBJ1-2, with 9 bases matching TRBD1. After removal of 5 bases from V and 3 bases from J, the junction contained 7 bases not matched to a gene. The CDR3 extends over 15 amino acids. CDR1 MNHEY and CDR2 SVGAGI come from the germline V gene. This CDR3 reads CASSRKGQGYYGYTF. As DNA, the CDR3 is TGTGCCAGCAGTAGAAAGGGACAGGGATACTATGGCTACACCTTC.

The J gene is TRBJ1-3, the V gene TRBV9, with D unresolved. Trimming stripped 0 bases from V and 7 bases from J, with 11 bases between. Germline V gene sequence: CDR1 SGDLS, CDR2 YYNGEE. This CDR3 is 14 amino acids long. This CDR3 is CASSVASEDNTIYF. In DNA, the CDR3 is TGTGCCAGCAGCGTAGCTTCGGAGGATAACACCATATATTTT.

The chain links TRBV5-6 to TRBJ2-5; 9 positions match TRBD1. The CDR3 totals 14 residues. With 0 bases clipped from V and 4 bases from J, the junction kept 1 base outside the gene matches. CDR1 and CDR2 from the germline V gene are SGHDT and YYEEEE. The chain's CDR3 is CASSLGDRVETQYF. The CDR3 DNA is TGTGCCAGCAGCTTGGGGGACAGGGTAGAGACCCAGTACTTC.